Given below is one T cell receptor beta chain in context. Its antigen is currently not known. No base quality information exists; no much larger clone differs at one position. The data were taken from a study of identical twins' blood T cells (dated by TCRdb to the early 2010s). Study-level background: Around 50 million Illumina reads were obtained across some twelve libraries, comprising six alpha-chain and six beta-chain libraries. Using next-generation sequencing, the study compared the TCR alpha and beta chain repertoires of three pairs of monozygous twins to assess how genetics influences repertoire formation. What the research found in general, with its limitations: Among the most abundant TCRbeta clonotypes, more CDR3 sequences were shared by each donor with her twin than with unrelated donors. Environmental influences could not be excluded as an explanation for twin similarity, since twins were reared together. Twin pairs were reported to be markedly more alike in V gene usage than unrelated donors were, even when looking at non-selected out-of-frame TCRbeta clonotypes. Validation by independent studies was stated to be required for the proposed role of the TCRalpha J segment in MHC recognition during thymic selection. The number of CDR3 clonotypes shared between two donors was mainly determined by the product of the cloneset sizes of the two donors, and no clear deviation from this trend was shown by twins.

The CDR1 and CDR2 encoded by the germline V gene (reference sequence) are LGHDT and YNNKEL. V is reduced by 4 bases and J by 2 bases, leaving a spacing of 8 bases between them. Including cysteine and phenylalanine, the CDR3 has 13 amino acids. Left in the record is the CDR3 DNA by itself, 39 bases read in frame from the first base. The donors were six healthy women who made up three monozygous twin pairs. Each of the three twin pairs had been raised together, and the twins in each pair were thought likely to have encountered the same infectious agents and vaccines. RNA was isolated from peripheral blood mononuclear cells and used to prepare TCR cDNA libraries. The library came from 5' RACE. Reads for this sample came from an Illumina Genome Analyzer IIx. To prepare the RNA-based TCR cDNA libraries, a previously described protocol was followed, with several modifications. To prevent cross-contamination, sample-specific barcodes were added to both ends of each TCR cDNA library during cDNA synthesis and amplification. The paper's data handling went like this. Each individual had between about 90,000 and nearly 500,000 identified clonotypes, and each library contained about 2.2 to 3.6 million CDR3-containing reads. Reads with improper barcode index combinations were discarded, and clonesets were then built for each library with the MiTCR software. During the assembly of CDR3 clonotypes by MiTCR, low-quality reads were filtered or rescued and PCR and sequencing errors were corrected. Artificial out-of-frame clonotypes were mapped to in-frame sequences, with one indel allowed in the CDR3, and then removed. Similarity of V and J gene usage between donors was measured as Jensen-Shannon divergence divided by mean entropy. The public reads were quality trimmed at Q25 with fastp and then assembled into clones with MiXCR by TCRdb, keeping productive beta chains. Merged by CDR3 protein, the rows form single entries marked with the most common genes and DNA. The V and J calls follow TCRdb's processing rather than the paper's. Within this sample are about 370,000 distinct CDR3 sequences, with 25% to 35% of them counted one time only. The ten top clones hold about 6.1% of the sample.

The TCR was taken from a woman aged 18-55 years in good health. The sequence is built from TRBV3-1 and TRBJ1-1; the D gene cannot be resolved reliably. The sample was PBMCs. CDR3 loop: CASSRVDNTEAFF. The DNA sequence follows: TGTGCCAGCAGCCGTGTGGATAACACTGAAGCTTTCTTT.